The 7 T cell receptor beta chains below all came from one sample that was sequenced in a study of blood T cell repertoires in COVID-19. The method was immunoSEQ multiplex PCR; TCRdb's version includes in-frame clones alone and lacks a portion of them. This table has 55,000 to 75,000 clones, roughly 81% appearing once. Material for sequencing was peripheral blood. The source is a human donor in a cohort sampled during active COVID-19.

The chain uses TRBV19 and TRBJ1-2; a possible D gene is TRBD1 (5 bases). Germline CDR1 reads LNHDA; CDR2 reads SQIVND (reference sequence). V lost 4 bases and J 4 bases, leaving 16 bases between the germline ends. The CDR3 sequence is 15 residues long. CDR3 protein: CASSTRDPGSYGYTF. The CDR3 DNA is TGTGCCAGTAGTACGCGGGACCCCGGGAGCTATGGCTACACCTTC. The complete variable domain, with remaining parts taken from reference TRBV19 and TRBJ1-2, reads DGGITQSPKYLFRKEGQNVTLSCEQNLNHDAMYWYRQDPGQGLRLIYYSQIVNDFQKGDIAEGYSVSREKKESFPLTVTSAQKNPTAFYLCASSTRDPGSYGYTFGSGTRLTVV.

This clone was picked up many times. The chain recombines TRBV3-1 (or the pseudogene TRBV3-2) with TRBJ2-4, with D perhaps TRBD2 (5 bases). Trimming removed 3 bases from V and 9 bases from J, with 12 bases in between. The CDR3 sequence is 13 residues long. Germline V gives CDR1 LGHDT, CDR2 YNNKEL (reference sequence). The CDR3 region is CASSHGLGSIQYF. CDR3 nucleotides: TGTGCCAGCAGCCACGGCTTGGGGAGCATTCAGTACTTC.

The CDR3 spells CASSLAPGNYYYEQYF. CDR3 coding DNA: TGTGCCAGCAGTTTGGCCCCGGGAAATTACTACTACGAGCAGTACTTC. The chain carries TRBV28 and TRBJ2-7; D perhaps matches TRBD2 (5 bases). In germline, CDR1 is MDHEN, CDR2 SYDVKM. Trimming left V 3 bases short and J 3 bases short, with 18 bases between. The CDR3 loop spans 16 amino acids.

CDR3 sequence: CATSSLAGTSSYNEQFF. Here the CDR3 DNA reads TGTGCCACCAGTTCACTAGCGGGCACAAGCTCCTACAATGAGCAGTTCTTC. This chain connects TRBV24-1 to TRBJ2-1; 9 bases agree with TRBD2. Germline V gives CDR1 KGHDR, CDR2 SFDVKD. The CDR3 is 17 residues long. V shed 6 bases and J 0 bases; nucleotides not matched to a gene: 8.

The CDR3 bases are TGTGCCAGCCCTAGAACCCCAGTTGAAAAACTGTTTTTT. Its protein product is CASPRTPVEKLFF. The chain links TRBV28 to TRBJ1-4; D gene ambiguous. Deletions cut 8 bases from V and 7 bases from J, with 14 bases between. Germline CDR1 MDHEN, CDR2 SYDVKM. The CDR3 runs to 13 residues.

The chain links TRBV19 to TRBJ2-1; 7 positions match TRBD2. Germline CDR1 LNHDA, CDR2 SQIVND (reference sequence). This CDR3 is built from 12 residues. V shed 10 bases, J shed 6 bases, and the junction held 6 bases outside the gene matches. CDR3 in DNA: TGTGCCACCAATTGGGGGGGCAATGAGCAGTTCTTC. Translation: CATNWGGNEQFF.

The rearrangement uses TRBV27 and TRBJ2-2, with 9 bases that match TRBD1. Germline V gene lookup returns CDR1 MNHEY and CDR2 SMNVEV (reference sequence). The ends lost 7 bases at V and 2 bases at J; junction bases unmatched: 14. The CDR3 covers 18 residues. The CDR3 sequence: CASTSPRGGQGNTGELFF. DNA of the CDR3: TGTGCCAGCACCTCTCCGAGGGGGGGACAGGGCAACACCGGGGAGCTGTTTTTT.